Below, 14 T cell receptor beta chains from the same sample are listed, as sequenced in a study of T cells in Graves' hyperthyroidism and ophthalmopathy. Researchers took RNA transcripts and amplified the TCR beta CDR3 regions from them. The HTBI primer set was used in a first-round RT-PCR of the TCR CDR3. TCRdb re-called the multiplex PCR reads with MiXCR, one entry per CDR3 protein. The profile shows about 640,000 distinct CDR3 sequences, around 20% of them singletons. The sequenced sample was blood. The receptors originated from a man under 40 with Graves' ophthalmopathy.

This clonotype was detected many times. The rearrangement links TRBV7-9 to TRBJ2-7; 11 nucleotides align to TRBD2. Germline V gene data show CDR1 as SEHNR and CDR2 as FQNEAQ (reference sequence). Germline trimming cut 5 bases from V and 5 bases from J; bases unmatched to any gene: 8. This CDR3 has 15 amino acids. The CDR3: CASSITSGSRDEQYF. The CDR3 coding sequence is TGTGCCAGCAGCATTACTAGCGGGAGTCGAGACGAGCAGTACTTC.

The chain joins TRBV27 to TRBJ1-5; D ambiguous. The CDR3 runs 13 residues. In germline, CDR1 is MNHEY, CDR2 SMNVEV (reference sequence). Between the trimmed V and J ends, which lost 4 bases and 6 bases, there was a span of 10 bases. CDR3 bases: TGTGCCAGCAGTTGGCGGGGTAGTCAGCCCCAGCATTTT. Protein sequence: CASSWRGSQPQHF.

The gene calls are TRBV25-1 and TRBJ1-3; D remains ambiguous. CDR1 is MGHDK, CDR2 SYGVNS, per germline. V lost 2 bases to trimming and J lost 4 bases, with 12 bases between them. The CDR3 is made up of 15 amino acids. CDR3 sequence: CASSEAESPGNTIYF. CDR3 in DNA: TGTGCCAGCAGTGAAGCGGAGAGCCCCGGAAACACCATATATTTT.

This sequence joins TRBV10-3 and TRBJ1-6; no reliable D call. This CDR3 comprises 15 residues. CDR1 is ENHRY and CDR2 is SYGVKD in the germline V gene. V was trimmed by 0 bases and J by 7 bases, leaving 10 bases between them. Written as DNA, the CDR3 is TGTGCCATCAGTGAGTCGGTCGTACGCAATTCACCCCTCCACTTT. This gives the protein CAISESVVRNSPLHF.

This clonotype occurred many times. The J gene is TRBJ2-4, the V gene TRBV2; TRBD2 might be the D (5 bases). The CDR3 contains 15 residues. V gave up 6 bases and J gave up 3 bases, with 15 bases separating them. The V gene's germline CDR1 is SNHLY and CDR2 FYNNEI. CDR3 sequence: CASRAGSAVKNIQYF. The CDR3 DNA reads TGTGCCAGCAGGGCGGGCTCGGCGGTCAAAAACATTCAGTACTTC.

The chain uses TRBV28 and TRBJ2-5, with D possibly being TRBD1 (5 bases). V was pared by 5 bases and J by 2 bases, with 12 bases between. Germline CDR1 MDHEN, CDR2 SYDVKM. The CDR3 covers 14 residues. The chain's CDR3 is CASSRNRLQETQYF. The DNA for the CDR3 is TGTGCCAGCAGTCGAAACAGGTTACAAGAGACCCAGTACTTC.

This chain joins TRBV6-2 or TRBV6-3 and TRBJ2-7, with D possibly TRBD2 on 5 matching bases. Trimming cost V 6 bases and J 3 bases, with 12 bases left between them. Germline CDR1 and CDR2: MNHEY and SVGEGT. The CDR3 covers 13 residues. CDR3 in amino acids: CASSPDGNYEQYF. The CDR3 coding sequence is TGTGCCAGCAGCCCGGACGGGAACTACGAGCAGTACTTC.

This clonotype was observed many times. The CDR3 reads CAWSLLAYEQYF. CDR3 sequence (DNA): TGTGCCTGGAGCCTCCTTGCCTACGAGCAGTACTTC. The gene calls are TRBV30 and TRBJ2-7; D is unclear. This CDR3 spans 12 amino acids. Germline-derived CDR1 and CDR2 are GTSNPN and SVGIG (reference sequence). The V and J ends lost 3 bases and 2 bases respectively, with 8 bases between them.

This clonotype was seen only a few times. The V gene is TRBV2, the J gene TRBJ2-7; D may match TRBD1 or TRBD2 (6 bases each). Trimming stripped 0 bases from V and 9 bases from J, with 12 bases between. CDR1 is SNHLY and CDR2 is FYNNEI in the germline V gene. The CDR3 totals 13 residues. The CDR3 DNA sequence: TGTGCCAGCAGTGAAGCTGTGGGGGGCCTGCAGTACTTC. This translates into CASSEAVGGLQYF.

This clonotype was seen a handful of times. This chain joins TRBV6-1 and TRBJ1-4; the match to TRBD1 covers 7 bases. Germline V gives CDR1 MNHNS, CDR2 SASEGT. The CDR3 runs 15 residues. The V segment lost 6 bases and the J segment 8 bases; nucleotides outside the gene matches: 12. The CDR3 DNA sequence: TGTGCCAGCAGGACCGACAGGGTAGGGGGGGAAAAACTGTTTTTT. Translating gives CASRTDRVGGEKLFF.

The chain uses TRBV9 and TRBJ2-2, with 8 bases fitting TRBD1. Trimming removed 0 bases from V and 4 bases from J; junction bases left unmatched: 8. Germline CDR1 and CDR2: SGDLS and YYNGEE. This CDR3 has 17 amino acids. CDR3 amino acids: CASSVALTGEGTGELFF. The CDR3 DNA is TGTGCCAGCAGCGTAGCCCTGACAGGGGAAGGCACCGGGGAGCTGTTTTTT.

The rearrangement links TRBV6-1 to TRBJ2-5; either TRBD1 or TRBD2 may supply D (5 bases each). The CDR3 extends over 16 amino acids. Germline-derived CDR1 and CDR2 are MNHNS and SASEGT. Trimming took off 6 bases at V and 4 bases at J, with 21 bases between the two ends. The CDR3 is CASRAAGTPKRETQYF. CDR3 nucleotide sequence: TGTGCCAGCAGGGCCGCCGGGACCCCCAAACGAGAGACCCAGTACTTC.

A remark on this clonotype: A single base separates this from a much larger clone, so it may be a read error. V gene TRBV20-1 combines with J gene TRBJ2-1; possibly TRBD1 for D (5 bases). CDR3 length: 19 residues. Trimming stripped 0 bases from V and 1 base from J, with 22 bases between. Germline CDR1 DFQATT, CDR2 SNEGSKA (reference sequence). CDR3 protein: CSARDGARAYGSSYNEQFF. The CDR3 coding sequence is TGCAGTGCTAGAGATGGGGCGAGAGCTTACGGCTCGTCCTACAATGAGCAGTTCTTC.

Only a few counts were recorded for this clonotype. V usage is TRBV5-5 and J usage is TRBJ1-2; D ambiguous. CDR1 SGHKS and CDR2 YYEKEE come from the germline V gene (reference sequence). Trimming took 0 bases from V and 5 from J, leaving 8 bases between them. This CDR3 contains 13 residues. DNA of the CDR3: TGTGCCAGCAGCTTGGTACCCGAATATGGCTACACCTTC. It translates to CASSLVPEYGYTF.